The next 7 T cell receptor beta chains were all read from a single sample in a study of CD8 T cells in Susac syndrome. Random hexamers were used to reverse transcribe roughly 0.5 to 1 ug of RNA. TCRdb called the immunoSEQ multiplex PCR reads again in MiXCR, with one record for every CDR3 protein. The repertoire holds 130,000 or so distinct CDR3 sequences, with 90% to 95% as singletons. Sequencing input: CD4+ T cells from PBMCs. These receptors were taken from a human donor in good health.

Only one count was recorded for this clonotype. The chain couples TRBV11-3 to TRBJ2-1, with 11 bases aligning to TRBD2. CDR3 length: 14 residues. V shed 1 base, J shed 9 bases, and the junction held 2 bases outside the gene matches. Germline V lookup: CDR1 SGHNT, CDR2 YENEEA. CDR3 nucleotides: TGTGCCAGCAGCTTAGGGCTAGCGGGAGGTGAGCAGTTCTTC. As protein: CASSLGLAGGEQFF.

The chain recombines TRBV5-1 with TRBJ2-5; maybe TRBD2 (7 bases). This CDR3 is 15 amino acids long. V shed 4 bases and J shed 5 bases, with 18 bases lying between them. Germline values: CDR1 SGHRS, CDR2 YFSETQ. The CDR3 nucleotides are TGCGCCAGCAGCAGCACCGGGGGGCTAAGGGAGACCCAGTACTTC. This codes for CASSSTGGLRETQYF.

This clonotype was counted between two and nine times. The V call is TRBV6-2 or TRBV6-3, the J call TRBJ1-5; perhaps TRBD1 as D (5 bases). The CDR3 is made up of 12 amino acids. Germline V gene data show CDR1 as MNHEY and CDR2 as SVGEGT. V shed 6 bases and J shed 6 bases, with 9 bases lying between them. The CDR3 loop is CASRGVRQPQHF. In nucleotides, the CDR3 is TGTGCCAGCAGAGGGGTCCGTCAGCCCCAGCATTTT.

This clonotype was seen a handful of times. The chain is built from TRBV30 and TRBJ2-4, with a weak D call TRBD1 (6 bases). Trimming took off 4 bases at V and 10 bases at J, with 17 bases between the two ends. CDR3 size: 13 residues. Germline assignment: CDR1 GTSNPN and CDR2 SVGIG (reference sequence). CDR3 DNA: TGTGCCTGGACCGAGGGGGAGACCCCTATTCAGTACTTC. This gives the protein CAWTEGETPIQYF. The variable domain in full, completed from reference TRBV30 and TRBJ2-4, reads SQTIHQWPATLVQPVGSPLSLECTVEGTSNPNLYWYRQAAGRGLQLLFYSVGIGQISSEVPQNLSASRPQDRQFILSSKKLLLSDSGFYLCAWTEGETPIQYFGAGTRLSVL.

This chain links TRBV15 with TRBJ2-1; D is possibly TRBD1 or TRBD2 (5 bases each). CDR1 is LNHNV and CDR2 is YYDKDF in the germline V gene (reference sequence). The CDR3 length is 13 residues. Trimming stripped 0 bases from V and 15 bases from J, with 15 bases between. DNA for the CDR3: TGTGCCACCAGCAGAGATCATTTGGGGGTCCGGTTCTTC. Its translation: CATSRDHLGVRFF.

CDR3 sequence reads: CASSDGSTAGNTIYF. In DNA form, the CDR3 reads TGCGCCAGCAGCGACGGATCGACAGCTGGAAACACCATATATTTT. This chain connects TRBV5-1 to TRBJ1-3, with D perhaps TRBD1 (5 bases). The CDR3 has 15 residues. Germline assignment: CDR1 SGHRS and CDR2 YFSETQ. V dropped 4 bases and J dropped 2 bases, with 13 bases sitting between them.

J is TRBJ2-4 and V is TRBV12-3 or TRBV12-4, with 11 bases aligning to TRBD1. CDR3 size: 14 residues. V was pared by 7 bases and J by 8 bases, with 7 bases of the junction left unmatched. The CDR3 DNA follows: TGTGCCAGCACCTCCGGGACAGGGGGATACATTCAGTACTTC. Translating gives CASTSGTGGYIQYF.